These 5 T cell receptor beta chains came from one sample sequenced in a study of cytomegalovirus exposure and HLA in healthy donors. 13 Jbeta primers and 60 Vbeta primers were used for the PCR. Clones were read by immunoSEQ multiplex PCR, and TCRdb kept only the in-frame ones, dropping some. The profile shows about 160,000 clones, 70% to 80% of them singletons. Sequences were obtained from PBMCs. The receptors shown here come from a man aged 35-49 years in good health and CMV-seronegative.

The chain couples TRBV21-1 to TRBJ2-7; the table's D call, TRBD2, was not checked against the DNA. TRBV21-1 is a pseudogene segment. The CDR3 runs 18 residues. The CDR3 loop reads CASSKKESSGLHSYEQYV. The CDR3 DNA reads TGTGCCAGCAGCAAAAAAGAGTCTAGCGGATTACACTCCTACGAGCAGTACGTC.

The rearrangement joins TRBV6-1 to TRBJ2-5; 9 bases fit TRBD2. The J call may be wrong; the DNA end is better matched by TRBJ2-7. The CDR3 sequence is 15 residues long. In germline, CDR1 is MNHNS, CDR2 SASEGT. The CDR3 sequence: CASTWVTSGSYEQYF. Written as DNA, the CDR3 is TGTGCCAGCACTTGGGTGACTAGCGGTTCCTACGAGCAGTACTTC.

The chain uses TRBV7-9 and TRBJ2-5; possibly TRBD1 for D (6 bases). V was cut by 5 bases and J by 2 bases, with 18 bases left in between. Germline V gene data show CDR1 as SEHNR and CDR2 as FQNEAQ (reference sequence). CDR3 length equals 16 residues. CDR3: CASSPLPGERQETQYF. The CDR3, as DNA: TGTGCCAGCAGCCCGCTCCCAGGGGAGCGACAAGAGACCCAGTACTTC.

This CDR3 is CASRRQREKNNEQFF. The CDR3 DNA sequence: TGTGCCAGCAGACGACAGCGGGAGAAAAACAATGAGCAGTTCTTC. The chain carries TRBV27 and TRBJ2-1, with 8 bases that match TRBD2. The CDR3 runs 15 residues. The J segment lost 5 bases and the V segment lost 6 bases, leaving 9 bases of the junction unmatched. CDR1 is MNHEY and CDR2 is SMNVEV in the germline V gene (reference sequence).

This chain uses TRBV28 with TRBJ2-7, with D possibly being TRBD2 (5 bases). V shed 5 bases and J shed 2 bases, with 19 bases lying between them. The germline CDR1 and CDR2 sequences are MDHEN and SYDVKM. CDR3 length: 16 residues. The CDR3 DNA is TGTGCCAGCAGTGGCGGGCGGACCAATGGCCCCTACGAGCAGTACGTC. Its translation is CASSGGRTNGPYEQYV.